This T cell receptor (beta chain) was captured by sequencing in a study of chemoradiotherapy in HPV16-positive cancers. V lost 0 bases, J lost 2 bases, and 11 bases lay in between. The CDR3 totals 17 residues. Germline CDR1 and CDR2: LGHNA and YSLEER. TCRdb's copy holds only in-frame clones and misses some; the assay was immunoSEQ multiplex PCR. Among about 5,600 clones, more than 65% were seen once, and the ten largest hold 9% to 9.5%. The sequence derives from a human donor with HPV-associated anogenital cancer. The sequences come from tumor tissue, collected from a patient who underwent chemoradiotherapy. The rearrangement joins TRBV4-3 to TRBJ2-6; D is unresolved. The CDR3 spells CASSQEAANAGANVLTF. The CDR3 DNA sequence: TGCGCCAGCAGCCAAGAGGCAGCGAACGCTGGGGCCAACGTCCTGACTTTC.